Following are 9 T cell receptor beta chains from one sample sequenced in a study of a mutant IDH1 vaccine in newly diagnosed glioma. What these receptors recognize is not known. Time point noted: week 47, end of study. A 20-mer mutant IDH1 peptide at 300 ug was injected subcutaneously with topical imiquimod. Profiled with immunoSEQ multiplex PCR; TCRdb holds only in-frame clones, not every one. The sample consists of approximately 31,000 clones, about 80% of them appearing once. The sequencing here drew on PBMCs, taken from a glioma patient whose treatment included an IDH1 peptide vaccine. These receptors were taken from a man in his thirties or forties with glioma.

This clone was seen once. J is TRBJ2-5 and V is TRBV7-2, with 13 bases identical to TRBD2. V was clipped by 2 bases and J by 3 bases; unmatched bases: 9. Germline values: CDR1 SGHTA, CDR2 FQGNSA. This CDR3 has 18 amino acids. The CDR3 nucleotides are TGTGCCAGCAGCTTATCGGTAGGGGGGACTAGCGGGAAAGAGACCCAGTACTTC. Residues: CASSLSVGGTSGKETQYF.

This clone was detected a few times. The genes are TRBV28 and TRBJ2-5; D remains ambiguous. The V end lost 2 bases, the J end lost 1 base, and 8 bases lay between the germline ends. Germline CDR1 MDHEN, CDR2 SYDVKM. This CDR3 is 14 amino acids long. This CDR3 reads CASSLGRAQETQYF. The CDR3 nucleotides are TGTGCCAGCAGTTTAGGCCGCGCCCAAGAGACCCAGTACTTC.

This chain connects TRBV11-2 to TRBJ2-6, with 11 positions matching TRBD1. The V and J ends lost 1 base and 3 bases, in that order; junction bases with no gene match: 5. Germline V lookup: CDR1 SGHAT, CDR2 FQNNGV. The CDR3 covers 18 residues. This CDR3 is CASSLGTGGLVGANVLTF. CDR3 bases: TGTGCCAGCAGCTTAGGGACAGGGGGCCTCGTTGGGGCCAACGTCCTGACTTTC.

Details on this clone: The CDR3 does not end in the conserved phenylalanine or tryptophan, so this is likely a read error. No DNA is shown, since the ends of the CDR3 on it are uncertain; the CDR3 is the one TCRdb lists. The J gene is TRBJ1-1, the V gene TRBV13; TRBD1, the D gene given by the table, was not confirmed from the DNA. Germline CDR1 is PRHDT and CDR2 is FYEKMQ (reference sequence). Counting both end residues, the CDR3 totals 12 amino acids. The CDR3 protein is CASSLRGGAVSP.

The V call is TRBV7-2, the J call TRBJ2-7; 14 bases are a match to TRBD2. This CDR3 region has 17 residues. Germline CDR1 and CDR2: SGHTA and FQGNSA. The V and J ends lost 5 bases and 4 bases, in that order; junction bases with no gene match: 10. The CDR3 loop is CASSTRTSGRTRYEQYF. CDR3 bases: TGTGCCAGCAGCACCCGGACTAGCGGGAGGACCAGGTACGAGCAGTACTTC.

V and J are TRBV30 and TRBJ2-7; D is ambiguous. The CDR3 runs to 15 residues. V lost 1 base, J lost 3 bases, and 16 bases lay in between. Germline V gives CDR1 GTSNPN, CDR2 SVGIG (reference sequence). The CDR3 spells CAWSADRFLSYEQYF. DNA of the CDR3: TGTGCCTGGAGTGCGGATCGTTTCCTGAGCTACGAGCAGTACTTC.

The V and J genes are TRBV25-1 and TRBJ1-3, with 7 bases identical to TRBD1. Germline V gene data show CDR1 as MGHDK and CDR2 as SYGVNS. This CDR3 has 12 residues. Trimming cost V 5 bases and J 14 bases; bases outside gene matches: 9. The CDR3 nucleotides read TGTGCCAGCAGTTTCACGGAGACAGGGTTATATTTT. Its protein is CASSFTETGLYF.

The sample holds one count of this clone. J is TRBJ1-3 and V is TRBV7-8; D is possibly TRBD1 (5 bases). Trimming took off 5 bases at V and 3 bases at J, with 14 bases between the two ends. CDR3 length: 15 residues. Germline assignment: CDR1 SGHVS and CDR2 FQNEAQ. CDR3 bases: TGTGCCAGCAGCAGTACCAGGGATTTTGGAAACACCATATATTTT. Translation gives CASSSTRDFGNTIYF.

This chain connects TRBV14 to TRBJ2-7; D is unclear. Trimming removed 0 bases from V and 5 bases from J, with 17 bases in between. CDR1 and CDR2 (germline): SGHDN, FVKESK. This CDR3 has 16 residues. The CDR3 region is CASSQDQVWHLNEQYF. The CDR3 DNA is TGTGCCAGCAGCCAAGATCAGGTTTGGCATTTGAACGAGCAGTACTTC.